This T cell receptor beta chain was found in a study of blood T cell repertoires in COVID-19. Study details: PBMCs, B-cell-depleted T cells, or T cells were the source of the cDNA or gDNA that made up the material.

How the authors handled the data: Amplification with reference gene primers provided the estimates of nucleated cell counts. Repertoires were generated with immunoSEQ multiplex PCR, while TCRdb's copy carries only in-frame clones and drops some. Clone size and V and J calls were adopted from that table, with D and trimming inferred from the DNA. The table lists 68,000 or so clones, less than 80% of them singletons. This clone came up a few times. The TCR originated in a human donor in a cohort sampled during active COVID-19. The sample taken for sequencing was peripheral blood.

The CDR3 here is CASSQSSGRSYTF. CDR3 nucleotide sequence: TGTGCCAGCAGCCAATCGAGCGGGAGAAGCTACACCTTC. The rearrangement joins TRBV3-1 (or the pseudogene TRBV3-2) to TRBJ1-2; D remains unclear. CDR1 LGHDT and CDR2 YNNKEL come from the germline V gene (reference sequence). This CDR3 comprises 13 residues. Trimming removed 2 bases at V and 9 bases at J, with 13 bases between.